This T cell receptor beta chain derives from a study of molecular identifiers for immune sequencing clone quantification. Study-wide results and caveats: Clones carrying above 20 RNA copies accounted for over 97% of effector molecules, under 1% in naive cells. Spiked Jurkat TCR RNA from one cell was reportedly detectable among over 800,000 naive cells.

Concerning this clonotype itself: Its antigen remains unidentified. Given a much more abundant clone one base away, this may be a read error.

This CDR3 has 16 amino acids. Germline CDR1 reads SGHVS; CDR2 reads FNYEAQ. V trimming: 5 bases; J trimming: 4 bases; junction bases outside the gene matches: 10. TCRdb analysed the PCR reads with MiXCR anew, one entry per CDR3 protein. The sample shows roughly 630,000 distinct CDR3 sequences, 25% of them seen only once. The rearrangement joins TRBV7-6 to TRBJ2-5; 10 bases are shared with TRBD1. Sequences were obtained from naive CD8+ T cells from blood, with Jurkat cell RNA spiked in. Subset in this sample: FACS-sorted CD8+CD4-CCR7+CD45RA+ naive T cells. This TCR was recovered from a human donor in good health. Some libraries in this study had Jurkat cell RNA spiked in. CDR3 protein: CASSPSGQGISETQYF. The CDR3 DNA follows: TGTGCCAGCAGCCCGTCGGGACAGGGGATTTCAGAGACCCAGTACTTC.